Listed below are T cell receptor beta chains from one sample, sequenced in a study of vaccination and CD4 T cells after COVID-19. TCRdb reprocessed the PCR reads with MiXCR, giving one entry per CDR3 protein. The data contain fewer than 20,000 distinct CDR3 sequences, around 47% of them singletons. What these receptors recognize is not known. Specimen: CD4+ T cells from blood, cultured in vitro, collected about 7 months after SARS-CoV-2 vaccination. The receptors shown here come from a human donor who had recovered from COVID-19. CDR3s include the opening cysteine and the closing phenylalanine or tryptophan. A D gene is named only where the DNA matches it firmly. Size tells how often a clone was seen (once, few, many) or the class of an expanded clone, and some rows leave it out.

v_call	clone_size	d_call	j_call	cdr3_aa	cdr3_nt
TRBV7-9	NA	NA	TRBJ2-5	CASSPRRTQETQYF	TGTGCCAGCAGCCCAAGACGGACACAAGAGACCCAGTACTTC
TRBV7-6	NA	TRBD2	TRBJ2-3	CASSLGAAGVSDTQYF	TGTGCCAGCAGCTTAGGGGCTGCGGGAGTATCGGATACGCAGTATTTT
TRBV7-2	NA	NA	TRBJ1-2	CASSVNYGYTF	TGTGCCAGCAGCGTTAACTATGGCTACACCTTC
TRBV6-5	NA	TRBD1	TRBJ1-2	CASSYVRTGGNYGYTF	TGTGCCAGCAGTTACGTTAGGACAGGGGGTAACTATGGCTACACCTTC
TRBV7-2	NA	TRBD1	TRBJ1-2	CASSLERLGTGGLAAF	TGTGCCAGCAGCTTAGAACGATTGGGGACAGGGGGCCTTGCTGCATTC
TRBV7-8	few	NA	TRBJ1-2	CASSLLTANYGYTF	TGTGCCAGCAGCCTTTTGACAGCTAACTATGGCTACACCTTC
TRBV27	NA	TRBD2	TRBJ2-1	CASSLFGGGSYNEQFF	TGTGCCAGCAGTTTATTCGGGGGGGGCTCCTACAATGAGCAGTTCTTC
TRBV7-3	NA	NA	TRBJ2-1	CASSFGPLPYNEQFF	TGTGCCAGCAGCTTCGGGCCCTTACCTTACAATGAGCAGTTCTTC
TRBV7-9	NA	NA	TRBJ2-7	CASSRLSYEQYF	TGTGCCAGCAGCCGCCTTTCCTACGAGCAGTACTTC
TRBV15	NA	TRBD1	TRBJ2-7	CATSRGTGWSYEQYF	TGTGCCACCAGCAGGGGGACAGGGTGGTCCTACGAGCAGTACTTC
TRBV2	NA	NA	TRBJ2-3	CASTRLDTQYF	TGTGCCAGCACTCGTCTAGATACGCAGTATTTT
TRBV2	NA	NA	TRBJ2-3	CASRGDTQYF	TGTGCCAGCAGAGGGGATACGCAGTATTTT
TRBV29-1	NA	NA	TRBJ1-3	CSVERQGRPRPLGNTIYF	TGCAGCGTTGAAAGGCAGGGGAGACCTCGACCCTTGGGAAACACCATATATTTT
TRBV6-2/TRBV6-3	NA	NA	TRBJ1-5	CASSLFSNQPQHF	TGTGCCAGCAGTCTATTTAGCAATCAGCCCCAGCATTTT
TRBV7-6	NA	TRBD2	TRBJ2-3	CASSPWGLDSGVTDTQYF	TGTGCCAGCAGCCCCTGGGGATTGGATAGCGGGGTTACAGATACGCAGTATTTT
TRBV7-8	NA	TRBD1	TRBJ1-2	CASSFSPTGTGAKPKLNYGYTF	TGTGCCAGCAGCTTTTCCCCGACGGGGACAGGGGCTAAACCGAAACTTAACTATGGCTACACCTTC
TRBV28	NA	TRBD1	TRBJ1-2	CASRGPGTGLGGYTF	TGTGCCAGCAGGGGGCCGGGGACAGGGCTAGGTGGCTACACCTTC
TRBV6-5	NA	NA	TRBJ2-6	CASSYSSGANVLTF	TGTGCCAGCAGTTACAGCTCTGGGGCCAACGTCCTGACTTTC
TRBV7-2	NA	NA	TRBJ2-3	CASSPDSSTDTQYF	TGTGCCAGCAGCCCAGACTCTAGCACAGATACGCAGTATTTT